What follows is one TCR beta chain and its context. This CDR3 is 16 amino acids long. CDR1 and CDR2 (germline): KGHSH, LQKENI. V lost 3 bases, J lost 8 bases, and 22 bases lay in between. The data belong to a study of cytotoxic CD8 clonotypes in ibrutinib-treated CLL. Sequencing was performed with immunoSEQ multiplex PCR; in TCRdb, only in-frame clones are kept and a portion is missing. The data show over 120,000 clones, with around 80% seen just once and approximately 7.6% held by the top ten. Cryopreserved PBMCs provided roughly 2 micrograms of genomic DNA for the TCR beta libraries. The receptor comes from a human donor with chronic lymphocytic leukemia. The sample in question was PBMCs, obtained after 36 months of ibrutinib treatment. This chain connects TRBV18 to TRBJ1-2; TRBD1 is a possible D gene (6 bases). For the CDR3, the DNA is TGTGCCAGCTCACCTCTCTACAACAGGGACTCTAGGGGCTACACCTTC. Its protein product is CASSPLYNRDSRGYTF.